These 18 T cell receptor beta chains came from one sample sequenced in a study of regulatory T cells in long-lasting Graves disease. The TCR beta library used iRepertoire HTBI primers with Arm-PCR amplification of CDR3. In TCRdb, the multiplex PCR reads were re-called with MiXCR into one record per CDR3 protein. Among some 330,000 distinct CDR3 sequences listed, 20% to 25% were seen once. This sample's time point: persistent/refractory GD, antithyroid drugs over 5 years with positive TRAb. Preparation of the TCR library used RNA extracted from PBMCs. Sequenced here: peripheral blood mononuclear cells (PBMCs), sampled when the disease was refractory, from a patient treated with antithyroid drugs. The receptors come from a woman between 40 and 50 years old with Graves disease.

The chain carries TRBV5-1 and TRBJ2-5, with a tentative D call TRBD2 (5 bases). The CDR3 has 14 amino acids. Germline V CDR1 and CDR2: SGHRS, YFSETQ. Deletions cut 0 bases from V and 1 base from J, with 7 bases between. The CDR3 sequence is CASSLGTLQETQYF. The CDR3 nucleotides read TGCGCCAGCAGCTTGGGGACTCTCCAAGAGACCCAGTACTTC.

This clonotype was seen more than once but under ten times. The rearrangement joins TRBV28 to TRBJ2-2; D may match TRBD1 or TRBD2 (8 bases each). The germline V and J ends were trimmed by 2 bases and 6 bases, with 22 bases remaining between them. Germline V gives CDR1 MDHEN, CDR2 SYDVKM. CDR3 length: 18 residues. The DNA for the CDR3 is TGTGCCAGCAGTTTAGGACGCGGGGGGACAGGATCAGCCGGGGAGCTGTTTTTT. Protein: CASSLGRGGTGSAGELFF. Full variable domain (rest looked up from reference TRBV28 and TRBJ2-2): DVKVTQSSRYLVKRTGEKVFLECVQDMDHENMFWYRQDPGLGLRLIYFSYDVKMKEKGDIPEGYSVSREKKERFSLILESASTNQTSMYLCASSLGRGGTGSAGELFFGEGSRLTVL.

This clonotype showed up many times. For the CDR3, the DNA is TGTGCCATCAGTGAGAAAGGGGGAGACAACTATGGCTACACCTTC. Its protein product is CAISEKGGDNYGYTF. The chain has TRBV10-3 and TRBJ1-2; D might be TRBD1 (6 bases). CDR3 length equals 15 residues. CDR1 and CDR2 (germline): ENHRY, SYGVKD. V was trimmed by 2 bases and J by 2 bases, leaving 12 bases between them.

The gene calls are TRBV10-2 and TRBJ2-7, with D perhaps TRBD1 (6 bases). The ends were cut back, 4 bases at V and 1 base at J, with 11 bases in the middle. CDR3 length: 14 residues. Germline assignment: CDR1 WSHSY and CDR2 SAAADI. Here the CDR3 reads CASSGSGVSYEQYF. The DNA of the CDR3 is TGCGCCAGCAGTGGATCAGGGGTTTCCTACGAGCAGTACTTC.

For this clonotype: One base away lies a much larger clone, so this may be a sequencing read error. The chain couples TRBV11-2 to TRBJ2-7; 8 bases map to TRBD2. Germline CDR1 and CDR2: SGHAT and FQNNGV. Unmatched junction bases numbered 8, after V lost 2 bases and J lost 5 bases. This CDR3 spans 15 amino acids. The CDR3 nucleotides are TGTGCCAGCAGCTTATCTGGCGGGAGGACTGACGAGCAGTACTTC. It is translated as CASSLSGGRTDEQYF.

The chain recombines TRBV4-1 with TRBJ2-5; no clear D. The germline V gene encodes CDR1 MGHRA and CDR2 YSYEKL. The CDR3 consists of 14 residues. Trimming took off 0 bases at V and 5 bases at J, with 10 bases between the two ends. The CDR3 sequence: CASSQEIRRETQYF. The CDR3 DNA sequence: TGCGCCAGCAGCCAAGAAATCCGCAGGGAGACCCAGTACTTC.

This chain uses TRBV28 with TRBJ2-3; TRBD1 or TRBD2 may be the D gene (5 bases each). The CDR3 length is 16 residues. V shed 7 bases and J shed 0 bases, with 17 bases lying between them. Germline CDR1 reads MDHEN; CDR2 reads SYDVKM. CDR3 sequence: CASNGPGAESTDTQYF. CDR3 in DNA: TGTGCCAGCAATGGCCCCGGGGCGGAGAGCACAGATACGCAGTATTTT.

Note on this clonotype: A much larger clone differs by one base, so this may be a read error. The J gene is TRBJ1-5, the V gene TRBV12-3 or TRBV12-4; TRBD1 is a possible D gene (5 bases). This CDR3 is built from 15 residues. V dropped 8 bases and J dropped 2 bases, with 16 bases sitting between them. The CDR3 here is CASARVRGGNQPQHF. In DNA form, the CDR3 reads TGTGCCAGCGCCAGAGTCAGAGGGGGCAATCAGCCCCAGCATTTT.

This clonotype showed up many times. The V gene is TRBV7-9, the J gene TRBJ2-7, with TRBD1 matching over 9 bases. CDR1 is SEHNR and CDR2 is FQNEAQ in the germline V gene (reference sequence). Trimming took 6 bases from V and 5 from J; bases not matched to a gene: 11. The CDR3 sequence is 15 residues long. For the CDR3, the DNA is TGTGCCAGCAGACCTCCCGGGACAGGGATCCACGAGCAGTACTTC. Protein: CASRPPGTGIHEQYF.

The genes are TRBV28 and TRBJ2-1; the match to TRBD1 covers 9 bases. With 5 bases clipped from V and 2 bases from J, the junction kept 4 bases outside the gene matches. Per the germline V gene, CDR1 is MDHEN and CDR2 is SYDVKM. The CDR3 is 15 amino acids. This chain's CDR3 is CASSMDRGTYNEQFF. DNA of the CDR3: TGTGCCAGCAGTATGGACAGGGGAACCTACAATGAGCAGTTCTTC.

This clonotype was observed a few times. The V call is TRBV11-2, the J call TRBJ2-2; 7 bases map to TRBD2. CDR1 is SGHAT and CDR2 is FQNNGV in the germline V gene. V lost 3 bases and J lost 5; bases outside the gene matches: 6. The CDR3 is made up of 15 amino acids. The CDR3 DNA sequence: TGTGCCAGCAGCTTTGGACTAGACTGGACCGGGGAGCTGTTTTTT. It specifies CASSFGLDWTGELFF.

This clonotype was seen repeatedly, ten times or more. This chain connects TRBV6-1 to TRBJ1-1, with D possibly matching TRBD1 (6 bases). Germline CDR1 MNHNS, CDR2 SASEGT. Trimming cost V 5 bases and J 1 base, with 8 bases left between them. This CDR3 contains 13 residues. In DNA, the CDR3 is TGTGCCAGCAGTCGGACAGCGAACACTGAAGCTTTCTTT. Residues: CASSRTANTEAFF.

In this sample, this clonotype turned up many times. This sequence joins TRBV28 and TRBJ1-2; 7 positions agree with TRBD1. Germline values: CDR1 MDHEN, CDR2 SYDVKM. This CDR3 has 15 residues. Trimming took 3 bases from V and 1 from J; bases not matched to a gene: 5. The CDR3 bases are TGTGCCAGCAGTTTTTCGGGACAGTTTAACTATGGCTACACCTTC. It encodes CASSFSGQFNYGYTF.

To note about this clonotype: Possible read error: a much larger clone is one base away. The V call is TRBV27, the J call TRBJ1-5; 9 bases agree with TRBD1. Unmatched junction bases numbered 5, after V lost 5 bases and J lost 3 bases. Germline V gene sequence: CDR1 MNHEY, CDR2 SMNVEV (reference sequence). The CDR3 has 15 amino acids. The DNA for the CDR3 is TGTGCCAGCAGTGTGGGACAGGGCTACAATCAGCCCCAGCATTTT. This codes for CASSVGQGYNQPQHF.

The CDR3 is CASLPQSSSHEQFF. The CDR3 DNA is TGTGCCAGCCTCCCTCAATCTTCTTCGCATGAGCAGTTCTTC. V and J are TRBV12-3 or TRBV12-4 and TRBJ2-1, with no clear D. V was clipped by 8 bases and J by 8 bases, with 19 bases between them. The CDR3 totals 14 residues.

The chain is built from TRBV27 and TRBJ2-1; the D is unclear. The V gene lost 3 bases and the J gene lost 3 bases, with 9 bases spanning the gap. Germline loops: CDR1 MNHEY, CDR2 SMNVEV (reference sequence). This CDR3 has 14 amino acids. The CDR3, as DNA: TGTGCCAGCAGTTTCGTAGGAGTCTACAATGAGCAGTTCTTC. Protein: CASSFVGVYNEQFF.

The table lists this clonotype with a few counts. This chain links TRBV5-1 with TRBJ2-2; possible D gene TRBD2, 5 bases. The germline gives CDR1 SGHRS, CDR2 YFSETQ. The CDR3 has 15 residues. The germline V and J ends were trimmed by 0 bases and 6 bases, with 12 bases remaining between them. The CDR3 spells CASSLVLAQAGELFF. The CDR3 region has the DNA TGCGCCAGCAGCTTGGTGCTAGCTCAGGCCGGGGAGCTGTTTTTT.

This clonotype was counted only a few times. The chain has TRBV28 and TRBJ2-1, with D maybe TRBD1 (6 bases). CDR1 is MDHEN, CDR2 SYDVKM, per germline. Trimming stripped 3 bases from V and 5 bases from J, with 14 bases between. CDR3 length equals 15 residues. The CDR3, as DNA: TGTGCCAGCAGTTTGCTAGGGGGATTTAACAATGAGCAGTTCTTC. Encoded protein: CASSLLGGFNNEQFF.